This record concerns one TCR beta chain sequence. This clonotype was picked up a small number of times. The antigen it binds to is not known. No quality values exist for individual bases; no much larger clone is one base distant. Libraries were made using 5' RACE. A second PCR of 7 to 11 cycles was run with a J-beta primer mix and a sample-barcoded 5' primer. Each TCR beta cDNA molecule received a unique molecular identifier from a template-switch 5' adaptor carrying 12 random nucleotides. Each sample yielded at least 3 million CDR3-containing paired-end reads. First-strand cDNA was synthesized from all RNA with the Mint cDNA synthesis kit, primed by a TRBC-specific oligonucleotide. After uracil-DNA glycosylase treatment, a first 18-cycle PCR used universal primers M1SS and BC2_uni_R on all cDNA. In the source study's methods: For normalization, 1 million high-quality reads, each with a distinct molecular identifier, were randomly selected from each sample. Instead of being binned into consensus sequences, reads that shared molecular identifiers were thrown out. MiTCR, with a Q25 quality threshold and the strictest error-elimination algorithm, was used for CDR3 identification, clonotype clustering and error correction. Lower-bound total TCR beta diversity was estimated with a nonparametric unseen species model using Euler transformation. The raw public data were reprocessed by TCRdb itself: fastp quality trimming at Q25, MiXCR clonotype calling, in-frame beta chains only. Identical CDR3 proteins give one entry, which carries the most common genes and DNA. These V and J calls derive from TCRdb rather than the authors' analysis. The sample table lists fewer than 2,000,000 distinct CDR3 sequences, about two fifths of them with a count of one. About 21% of the sample is taken by the ten largest.

The donors were some 39 Caucasian individuals from Russia, aged about 6 to 100 years, who were systemically healthy. Each donor gave ten milliliters of peripheral blood, drawn into EDTA-treated Vacutainer tubes. PBMCs were isolated by Ficoll-Paque density-gradient centrifugation, with at least 7 million obtained per sample. Trizol reagent was used to extract total RNA from the PBMCs, yielding at least 6 micrograms per sample. For every donor, an aliquot of PBMCs went through flow cytometry to measure the percentages of naive CD45RAhigh/CD27high T cells. This sample is drawn from a study of blood T cells in healthy people across ages (dated by TCRdb to between 2014 and 2017). Regarding the study in general: In model experiments, roughly one uniquely barcoded TCR beta cDNA molecule per two T cells was captured by template switching. Using the same blood draw, the study looked at two additional independent replicas of 1 million unique cDNA reads for two donors, one aged 18 to 30 and the other aged 80 or older. The study measured age-related changes in TCR beta repertoire diversity using deep sequencing normalized with unique cDNA molecular identifiers. To avoid experimental bias, donors of different ages were spread randomly across the sequencing lanes. The donors were divided into four age groups: young (average around 16 years), middle-aged (around 37), aged (about 56) and long-lived (roughly 88). Results the study describes overall, beyond this receptor: The percentage of naive T cells measured by flow cytometry correlated strongly with observed TCR beta diversity. Bulk unsorted PBMC profiling prevented conclusive comparison of naive and antigen-experienced compartments. Observed TCR beta diversity per million T cells fell roughly linearly with age, and a significant reduction was already apparent by age about 36. Compared with the aged group, more naive CD4+ T cells, fewer expanded clones and increased TCR diversity were shown by the long-lived group, suggesting age selection. The CMV infection status of donors was not known, potentially confounding age-related changes in expanded clonotypes. Estimates of total diversity based on one million sequenced T cells were regarded as lower bounds and as underestimates.

The CDR1 and CDR2 encoded by the germline V gene (reference sequence) are DFQATT and SNEGSKA. V is pared back by 3 bases and J by 4 bases, with 7 bases lying between the germline termini. There are 12 amino acids in the CDR3, from cysteine to phenylalanine inclusive. This entry keeps only the CDR3 DNA: 36 bases, framed from base 1. The source is a human donor in good health. Sequenced: blood. Recombination joined TRBV20-1 with TRBJ1-3; too little of a D gene remains to name it. In nucleotides, the sequence is TGCAGTGCTAGCGACGGGGGAAACACCATATATTTT. It translates as CSASDGGNTIYF.